This note documents a single T cell receptor (beta chain) sequence. Antigen specificity is unknown. Unique molecular identifiers tagged the TCRbeta library. From the PCR reads, TCRdb called clonotypes with MiXCR, one entry per CDR3 protein. This table holds under 250,000 distinct CDR3 sequences, roughly a quarter found once. Trimming stripped 0 bases from V and 3 bases from J, with 12 bases between. The CDR3 spans 16 residues. CDR1 and CDR2 from the germline V gene are LGHNA and YNFKEQ. The sample belongs to a study of T-cell reconstitution after alpha-beta-depleted transplantation in children. Study-wide findings and caveats: T-cell numbers and diversity, one year after transplant, stemmed largely from T cells that were newly produced. Where alpha-beta T cells came from about two months after transplant was reportedly several hundred expanded graft clones.

The sequenced sample was PBMCs, mostly from graft donor cells, obtained 360 days after TCRalphabeta/CD19-depleted stem cell transplant. This receptor was identified in a female patient aged 2-9 years who had a stem cell transplant for congenital amegakaryocytic thrombocytopenia, so the T cells may come from the graft donor. The V gene is TRBV4-2, the J gene TRBJ2-1; D is unclear. In nucleotides, the CDR3 is TGTGCCAGCAGCCAAGAATCGCGACGACTCTACAATGAGCAGTTCTTC. Its translation: CASSQESRRLYNEQFF.